These 28 T cell receptor beta chains came from one sample sequenced in a study of blood T cell repertoires in COVID-19 (dated by TCRdb to about 2020). The library was made by the immunoSEQ multiplex PCR assay. TCRdb retrieved this table from immuneACCESS and kept in-frame rearrangements only. Not all clones are present; in checked studies, unresolved V genes account for under half, and no reason is known for the remainder. Counted in this sample were more than 350,000 clones; approximately 90% of them appeared once. The ten largest account for about a tenth of the sample. Sequenced material: PBMCs or T cells enriched from blood (not recorded which). These receptor sequences come from a woman aged 45 to 65 who had recovered from COVID-19.

The chain links TRBV4-3 to TRBJ1-1; D is ambiguous. CDR1 and CDR2 from the germline V gene are LGHNA and YSLEER. The CDR3 is made up of 16 amino acids. Trimming took off 1 base at V and 1 base at J, with 13 bases between the two ends. The CDR3 DNA reads as TGCGCCAGCAGCCAAGCTCCACCCCGGGGGAACACTGAAGCTTTCTTT. Translation gives CASSQAPPRGNTEAFF.

This clone was detected only a few times. The CDR3 reads CASSPTSGAPGTGELFF. The CDR3 coding sequence is TGTGCCAGCAGCCCGACTAGCGGGGCCCCGGGGACCGGGGAGCTGTTTTTT. The J gene is TRBJ2-2, the V gene TRBV7-2; 11 nucleotides align to TRBD2. CDR3 length: 17 residues. With 5 bases clipped from V and 5 bases from J, the junction kept 10 bases outside the gene matches. Germline lookup yields CDR1 SGHTA and CDR2 FQGNSA.

This clone was recorded only once. CDR3 bases: TGTGCCAGCAGTCGTGACAGGGTAATACTGAACACTGAAGCTTTCTTT. Protein sequence: CASSRDRVILNTEAFF. The V call is TRBV11-1, the J call TRBJ1-1; 7 bases agree with TRBD1. Germline V gene data show CDR1 as SGHAT and CDR2 as FQDESV (reference sequence). This CDR3 region has 16 residues. Unmatched junction bases numbered 10, after V lost 6 bases and J lost 0 bases.

The chain employs TRBV5-5 and TRBJ1-5; possibly TRBD1 for D (6 bases). CDR1 is SGHKS, CDR2 YYEKEE, per germline (reference sequence). The CDR3 runs 16 residues. V shed 6 bases and J shed 4 bases, with 20 bases lying between them. Here the CDR3 DNA reads TGTGCCAGCACTCCGGGGGGGGGCTTAGGGAATCAGCCCCAGCATTTT. Translating gives CASTPGGGLGNQPQHF.

This chain uses TRBV19 with TRBJ1-2; D remains ambiguous. With 7 bases removed from V and 0 bases from J, the gap between germline ends came to 9 bases. CDR1 and CDR2 (germline): LNHDA, SQIVND (reference sequence). The CDR3 is made up of 13 amino acids. CDR3 nucleotide sequence: TGTGCCAGTACCCCCGGAGCTAACTATGGCTACACCTTC. Protein product: CASTPGANYGYTF.

This clone was seen a single time. This chain joins TRBV6-7 and TRBJ1-1; maybe TRBD1 (5 bases). TRBV6-7 counts as an open reading frame of uncertain function. The CDR3 is 10 amino acids. The V end was cut by 9 bases, the J end by 11 bases, with 13 bases between. CDR3 nucleotide sequence: TGTGCCAGGAAGGGGTTGCGGGCTTTCTTT. As protein: CARKGLRAFF.

This clone occurred a few times. The CDR3 loop reads CASSLGWDRGSPLHF. The CDR3 DNA reads TGTGCCAGCAGCTTAGGGTGGGACAGGGGATCACCCCTCCACTTT. The chain recombines TRBV11-2 with TRBJ1-6, with 10 nucleotides matching TRBD1. Losses at the gene ends were 1 base for V and 10 bases for J; bases not matched to a gene: 4. Germline CDR1 SGHAT, CDR2 FQNNGV. The CDR3 runs to 15 residues.

At least ten counts were recorded for this clone. This rearrangement joins TRBV7-9 to TRBJ2-7; TRBD1 aligns across 7 bases. With 2 bases clipped from V and 4 bases from J, the junction kept 2 bases outside the gene matches. Germline CDR1 SEHNR, CDR2 FQNEAQ (reference sequence). The CDR3 sequence is 13 residues long. CDR3 nucleotides: TGTGCCAGCAGCTTAACAGGGGATTACGAGCAGTACTTC. Translation gives CASSLTGDYEQYF.

V gene TRBV6-5 combines with J gene TRBJ1-2, with 8 positions matching TRBD1. V dropped 8 bases and J dropped 2; count of bases not matched to a gene: 7. CDR3 size: 14 residues. CDR1 is MNHEY and CDR2 is SVGAGI in the germline V gene. CDR3 residues: CASRSDRANYGYTF. CDR3 bases: TGTGCCAGCCGCTCGGACAGGGCGAACTATGGCTACACCTTC.

The rearrangement links TRBV9 to TRBJ2-1, with 10 bases aligning to TRBD2. CDR3 length: 16 residues. V lost 0 bases and J lost 2; bases outside the gene matches: 2. Germline values: CDR1 SGDLS, CDR2 YYNGEE. For the CDR3, the DNA is TGTGCCAGCAGCGTAGCAAGCGGGGGGGCCTACAATGAGCAGTTCTTC. Its translation: CASSVASGGAYNEQFF.

The chain is built from TRBV29-1 and TRBJ1-1, with D maybe TRBD1 (6 bases). V was pared by 5 bases and J by 2 bases, with 9 bases between. Looked up from germline, CDR1 is SQVTM and CDR2 is ANQGSEA. The CDR3 contains 12 residues. The CDR3 sequence is CSVSDRNTEAFF. CDR3 in DNA: TGCAGCGTTTCGGACAGAAACACTGAAGCTTTCTTT.

V is TRBV5-1 and J is TRBJ1-1; D perhaps matches TRBD1 (6 bases). The length of the CDR3 is 17 residues. V was trimmed by 3 bases and J by 0 bases, leaving 18 bases between them. CDR1 and CDR2 from the germline V gene are SGHRS and YFSETQ. The CDR3 here is CASSSGTGRIMNTEAFF. In nucleotides, the CDR3 is TGCGCCAGCAGCTCCGGAACAGGGCGAATTATGAACACTGAAGCTTTCTTT.

V gene TRBV6-2 or TRBV6-3 combines with J gene TRBJ2-2, with 7 bases matching TRBD1. The length of the CDR3 is 15 residues. The V gene end was trimmed by 5 bases and the J gene end by 0 bases; junction bases not matched to a gene: 3. The V gene's germline CDR1 is MNHEY and CDR2 SVGEGT. The CDR3 DNA follows: TGTGCCAGCAGTCGGGACAGAGCGAACACCGGGGAGCTGTTTTTT. Translating it yields CASSRDRANTGELFF.

This sequence joins TRBV19 and TRBJ2-2; 9 nucleotides align to TRBD1. This CDR3 is built from 14 residues. CDR1 is LNHDA, CDR2 SQIVND, per germline (reference sequence). The V segment lost 9 bases and the J segment 4 bases; nucleotides outside the gene matches: 6. CDR3 bases: TGTGCCAGCACAACAGGGGGCGGCACCGGGGAGCTGTTTTTT. Its protein is CASTTGGGTGELFF. Full variable domain (remainder filled in from reference TRBV19 and TRBJ2-2): DGGITQSPKYLFRKEGQNVTLSCEQNLNHDAMYWYRQDPGQGLRLIYYSQIVNDFQKGDIAEGYSVSREKKESFPLTVTSAQKNPTAFYLCASTTGGGTGELFFGEGSRLTVL.

The chain is built from TRBV11-2 and TRBJ2-7, with TRBD2 identical over 10 bases. Germline loops: CDR1 SGHAT, CDR2 FQNNGV. V dropped 5 bases and J dropped 3; count of bases not matched to a gene: 10. The CDR3 runs 16 residues. The CDR3 loop is CASSRKGSGGIYEQYF. The DNA for the CDR3 is TGTGCCAGCAGCCGGAAAGGTAGCGGGGGGATCTACGAGCAGTACTTC.

The gene calls are TRBV7-2 and TRBJ2-5; weak D call: TRBD2 (5 bases). Trimming cost V 4 bases and J 2 bases, with 8 bases left between them. The germline CDR1 and CDR2 sequences are SGHTA and FQGNSA. This CDR3 spans 13 amino acids. The CDR3 is CASSSGVQETQYF. DNA of the CDR3: TGTGCCAGCAGCTCCGGGGTACAAGAGACCCAGTACTTC.

This clone was observed a single time. The CDR3 nucleotides are TGTGCCTGGAGGATAGCGGGGGGAAACTACGAGCAGTACTTC. Translating gives CAWRIAGGNYEQYF. This chain joins TRBV30 and TRBJ2-7, with TRBD2 matching 10 bases. The CDR3 is 14 amino acids. V was clipped by 3 bases and J by 3 bases; unmatched bases: 5. Germline V CDR1 and CDR2: GTSNPN, SVGIG (reference sequence).

This clone was observed a few times. J is TRBJ1-3 and V is TRBV30; tentative D call: TRBD1 (6 bases). The CDR3 has 15 residues. CDR1 and CDR2 (germline): GTSNPN, SVGIG (reference sequence). The germline V and J ends were trimmed by 3 bases and 2 bases, with 14 bases remaining between them. CDR3 nucleotides: TGTGCCTGGAGAGAACAGGGAATACCTGGAAACACCATATATTTT. Protein: CAWREQGIPGNTIYF.

This sequence joins TRBV3-1 (or the pseudogene TRBV3-2) and TRBJ2-1; 14 nucleotides align to TRBD2. J lost 8 bases, V lost 6 bases, and 6 bases had no gene match. The CDR3 has 15 residues. CDR1 is LGHDT, CDR2 YNNKEL, per germline (reference sequence). The DNA of the CDR3 is TGTGCCAGCAGTCTGACTAGCGGGGGGGCCCATGAGCAGTTCTTC. It encodes CASSLTSGGAHEQFF.

The rearrangement links TRBV10-3 to TRBJ2-2; D is possibly TRBD2 (7 bases). Looked up from germline, CDR1 is ENHRY and CDR2 is SYGVKD. Trimming cost V 10 bases and J 5 bases, with 20 bases left between them. The CDR3 is made up of 15 amino acids. CDR3 nucleotides: TGTGCCACCTCTGGGGGGGCGGTTTGGACCGGGGAGCTGTTTTTT. It specifies CATSGGAVWTGELFF.

This chain links TRBV6-5 with TRBJ2-7, with 10 positions matching TRBD1. The germline gives CDR1 MNHEY, CDR2 SVGAGI. The CDR3 is 16 residues long. V lost 3 bases, J lost 3 bases, and 8 bases stayed unmatched. CDR3 DNA sequence: TGTGCCAGCAGTTATGACAGGGGGCAAAGTGTCTACGAGCAGTACTTC. This sequence encodes CASSYDRGQSVYEQYF.

The V and J genes are TRBV11-2 and TRBJ2-5; 7 bases align to TRBD1. This CDR3 is built from 15 residues. Germline values: CDR1 SGHAT, CDR2 FQNNGV. The V gene end was trimmed by 5 bases and the J gene end by 5 bases; junction bases not matched to a gene: 11. For the CDR3, the DNA is TGTGCCAGCAGCGGGGCAGGGGGTAAGAGGGAGACCCAGTACTTC. It specifies CASSGAGGKRETQYF.

The rearrangement joins TRBV9 to TRBJ2-3, with a tentative D call TRBD2 (5 bases). Germline V gene lookup returns CDR1 SGDLS and CDR2 YYNGEE. Trimming removed 5 bases from V and 2 bases from J, with 18 bases in between. This CDR3 is built from 16 residues. The CDR3 protein is CASSRKVGVITDTQYF. The CDR3 nucleotides read TGTGCCAGCAGTCGCAAGGTCGGGGTGATCACAGATACGCAGTATTTT.

The chain couples TRBV6-5 to TRBJ1-5; D is uncertain. The CDR3 extends over 16 amino acids. V was cut by 0 bases and J by 4 bases, with 13 bases left in between. Germline V gives CDR1 MNHEY, CDR2 SVGAGI. Here the CDR3 reads CASSYSVLGRNQPQHF. DNA of the CDR3: TGTGCCAGCAGTTACTCTGTTCTGGGCCGGAATCAGCCCCAGCATTTT.

This chain uses TRBV28 with TRBJ1-1, with D uncertain. Germline CDR1 is MDHEN and CDR2 is SYDVKM. The CDR3 extends over 12 amino acids. Trimming stripped 1 base from V and 6 bases from J, with 6 bases between. CDR3 DNA sequence: TGTGCCAGCAGTTTATTATCTTCTGAAGCTTTCTTT. This sequence encodes CASSLLSSEAFF.

The V call is TRBV27, the J call TRBJ2-5; D perhaps matches TRBD2 (5 bases). CDR1 and CDR2 (germline): MNHEY, SMNVEV (reference sequence). The length of the CDR3 is 14 residues. The germline V and J ends were trimmed by 0 bases and 5 bases, with 10 bases remaining between them. The CDR3 is CASSLSTSGETQYF. In DNA, the CDR3 is TGTGCCAGCAGTTTATCGACTTCGGGGGAGACCCAGTACTTC.

The J gene is TRBJ1-1, the V gene TRBV10-3, with 8 bases matching TRBD1. Germline CDR1 ENHRY, CDR2 SYGVKD. The CDR3 runs 14 residues. With 11 bases clipped from V and 0 bases from J, the junction kept 8 bases outside the gene matches. The CDR3 here is CAVRQGLLNTEAFF. CDR3 nucleotide sequence: TGTGCCGTACGACAGGGGCTATTGAACACTGAAGCTTTCTTT.

This chain connects TRBV27 to TRBJ2-7; a possible D gene is TRBD1 (5 bases). The CDR3 runs to 12 residues. Looked up from germline, CDR1 is MNHEY and CDR2 is SMNVEV (reference sequence). Deletions cut 2 bases from V and 5 bases from J, with 7 bases between. The CDR3 DNA follows: TGTGCCAGCAGTTTAGTGGGGCACGAGCAGTACTTC. Encoded protein: CASSLVGHEQYF.